What follows are 2 T cell receptor beta chains derived from one specimen sequenced in a study of blood T cell repertoires in COVID-19. Profiled with immunoSEQ multiplex PCR; TCRdb holds only in-frame clones, not every one. The sample includes about 68,000 clones, 80% to 90% of them seen just once. The sample taken for sequencing was peripheral blood. Every receptor here comes from a woman aged 55 to 70 with acute or convalescent COVID-19.

The rearrangement uses TRBV3-1 (or the pseudogene TRBV3-2) and TRBJ1-2, with D possibly matching TRBD1 (6 bases). Germline values: CDR1 LGHDT, CDR2 YNNKEL (reference sequence). V was pared by 8 bases and J by 6 bases, with 19 bases between. This CDR3 has 14 residues. The CDR3 loop is CASYSTTGIHGYTF. DNA of the CDR3: TGTGCCAGCTACTCGACAACAGGGATACATGGCTACACCTTC.

The CDR3, as DNA: TGCAGCGTTGAACGGGGGGCGCATGGCTACACCTTC. It translates to CSVERGAHGYTF. The chain is built from TRBV29-1 and TRBJ1-2; D is perhaps TRBD1 (6 bases). Germline V lookup: CDR1 SQVTM, CDR2 ANQGSEA. Trimming removed 2 bases from V and 6 bases from J, with 10 bases in between. This CDR3 spans 12 amino acids.